These 6 T cell receptor beta chains share one sample of origin, sequenced in a study of Ad26.COV2.S vaccination and SARS-CoV-2 variants. As to treatment: 15 to 20 received Ad26.COV2.S at low or high dose, single or two shots; roughly five received placebo; per-sample allocation not given. Day 63 after the first vaccine or placebo injection was the time point for sampling. The protocol was immunoSEQ multiplex PCR, while the TCRdb copy is restricted to in-frame clones and leaves out a portion. Of about 350,000 clones in the sample, 85% were seen once. The source material was peripheral blood, sampled in a trial of Ad26.COV2.S vaccine versus placebo. The source is a person aged 18-65 years who received the Ad26.COV2.S COVID-19 vaccine or a placebo.

V is TRBV7-9 and J is TRBJ1-5, with 8 bases matching TRBD1. V lost 7 bases to trimming and J lost 7 bases; unmatched junction nucleotides: 21. Germline values: CDR1 SEHNR, CDR2 FQNEAQ (reference sequence). This CDR3 region has 18 residues. This CDR3 is CASNPHGQGRAYRQPQHF. The CDR3 nucleotides are TGTGCCAGCAACCCACACGGACAGGGAAGGGCATATCGACAGCCCCAGCATTTT.

The chain links TRBV9 to TRBJ1-1, with D possibly TRBD1 on 6 matching bases. This CDR3 contains 13 residues. CDR1 is SGDLS, CDR2 YYNGEE, per germline. Trimming took 0 bases from V and 10 from J, leaving 13 bases between them. CDR3 loop: CASSVAGSGAAFF. In DNA form, the CDR3 reads TGTGCCAGCAGCGTAGCCGGTTCGGGGGCAGCTTTCTTT.

The chain recombines TRBV10-3 with TRBJ1-2, with TRBD1 identical over 9 bases. Germline-derived CDR1 and CDR2 are ENHRY and SYGVKD. The CDR3 loop spans 13 amino acids. V was clipped by 6 bases and J by 6 bases; unmatched bases: 5. The CDR3 reads CAISLQGAHGYTF. DNA for the CDR3: TGTGCCATCAGCTTACAGGGGGCGCATGGCTACACCTTC.

The chain recombines TRBV29-1 with TRBJ1-5; D is possibly TRBD1 (5 bases). CDR1 and CDR2 (germline): SQVTM, ANQGSEA. The CDR3 contains 14 residues. V dropped 4 bases and J dropped 1 base, with 11 bases sitting between them. CDR3 protein: CSVVGGGSNQPQHF. CDR3 sequence (DNA): TGCAGCGTTGTGGGGGGAGGAAGCAATCAGCCCCAGCATTTT. The full variable domain, its missing parts supplied by reference TRBV29-1 and TRBJ1-5, is SAVISQKPSRDICQRGTSLTIQCQVDSQVTMMFWYRQQPGQSLTLIATANQGSEATYESGFVIDKFPISRPNLTFSTLTVSNMSPEDSSIYLCSVVGGGSNQPQHFGDGTRLSIL.

The chain joins TRBV10-1 to TRBJ1-4, with 9 positions matching TRBD1. The CDR3 has 16 amino acids. V lost 2 bases to trimming and J lost 4 bases; unmatched junction nucleotides: 5. Germline V gene data show CDR1 as WNHNN and CDR2 as SYGVQD (reference sequence). As DNA, the CDR3 is TGCGCCAGCAGTGAGAACAGGGGGCCTTTTAATGAAAAACTGTTTTTT. It codes for CASSENRGPFNEKLFF.

The chain uses TRBV7-2 and TRBJ2-7; 12 bases align to TRBD2. Germline V gives CDR1 SGHTA, CDR2 FQGNSA. This CDR3 has 16 amino acids. V lost 0 bases to trimming and J lost 6 bases; unmatched junction nucleotides: 6. CDR3 amino acids: CASSLASSGGASEQYF. Here the CDR3 DNA reads TGTGCCAGCAGCTTAGCCTCTAGCGGGGGGGCCAGCGAGCAGTACTTC. Supplemented by reference TRBV7-2 and TRBJ2-7, the full variable domain reads GAGVSQSPSNKVTEKGKDVELRCDPISGHTALYWYRQSLGQGLEFLIYFQGNSAPDKSGLPSDRFSAERTGGSVSTLTIQRTQQEDSAVYLCASSLASSGGASEQYFGPGTRLTVT.